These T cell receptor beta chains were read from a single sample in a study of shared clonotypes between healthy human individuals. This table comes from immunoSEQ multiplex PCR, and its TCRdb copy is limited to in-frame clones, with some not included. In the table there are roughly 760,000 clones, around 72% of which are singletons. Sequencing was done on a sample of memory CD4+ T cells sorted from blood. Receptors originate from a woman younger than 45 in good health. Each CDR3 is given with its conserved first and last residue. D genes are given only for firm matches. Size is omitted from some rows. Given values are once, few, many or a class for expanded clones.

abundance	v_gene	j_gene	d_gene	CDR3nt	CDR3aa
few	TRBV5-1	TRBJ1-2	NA	TGCGCCAGCAGCTTGGAGCCCAACATTAACTATGGCTACACCTTC	CASSLEPNINYGYTF
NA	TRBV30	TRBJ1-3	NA	TGTGCCTGGTCCCCCGGGTCTGGAAGGGCACGAAACACCATATATTTT	CAWSPGSGRARNTIYF
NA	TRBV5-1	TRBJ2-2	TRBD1	TGCGCCAGCAGCTCGGCTCCCAGGGGGCAGGTCGGGGAGCTGTTTTTT	CASSSAPRGQVGELFF
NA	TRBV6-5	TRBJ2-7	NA	TGTGCCAGCGGCTACGAGCAGTACTTC	CASGYEQYF
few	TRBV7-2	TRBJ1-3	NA	TGTGCCAGCAGCTTAGTATTGGGGGGCGGTGGAAACACCATATATTTT	CASSLVLGGGGNTIYF
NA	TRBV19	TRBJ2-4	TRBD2	TGTGCCAGTAGTATAGATCACGCTAGCGGGATCGTGGCCAAAAACATTCAGTACTTC	CASSIDHASGIVAKNIQYF
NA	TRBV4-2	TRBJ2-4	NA	TGTGCCAGCAGCCAAGAAAGAGGAGTAGCCAAAAACATTCAGTACTTC	CASSQERGVAKNIQYF
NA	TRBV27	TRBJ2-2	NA	TGTGCCAGCAGTTTCTGTCCTATGCCTGCCAGCACCGGGGAGCTGTTTTTT	CASSFCPMPASTGELFF
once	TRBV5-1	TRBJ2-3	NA	TGCGCCAGCAGCTGGGCGGGTGAGGCGCAGTATTTT	CASSWAGEAQYF
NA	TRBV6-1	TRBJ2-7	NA	TGTGCCAGCAGTGAGCTCCGCAGGGCCTACGAGCAGTACTTC	CASSELRRAYEQYF
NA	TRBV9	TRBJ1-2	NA	TGTGCCAGCAGCGTAGATACCTTAACGTATGGCTACACCTTC	CASSVDTLTYGYTF
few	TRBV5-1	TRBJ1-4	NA	TGCGCCAGCAGATTCGGCGGAGAAGGGGAAAAACTGTTTTTT	CASRFGGEGEKLFF
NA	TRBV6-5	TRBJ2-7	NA	TGTGCCAGCAGTGACTCTCCAGGCCAGTACTTC	CASSDSPGQYF
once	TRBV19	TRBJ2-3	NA	TGTGCCAGTAGCCAGCGGAGTAGCACAGATACGCAGTATTTT	CASSQRSSTDTQYF
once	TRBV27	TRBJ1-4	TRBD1	TGTGCCAGCAGTGCGGGACAGGGGGCGTGGATTGAAAAACTGTTTTTT	CASSAGQGAWIEKLFF
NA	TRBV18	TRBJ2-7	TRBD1	TGTGCCAGCTCCCCCGGCTGGGACAGGGGGAATTCCGAGCAGTACTTC	CASSPGWDRGNSEQYF
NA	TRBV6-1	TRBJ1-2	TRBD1	TGTGCCAGCAGAGAAACAGGGGCCTATGGCTACACCTTC	CASRETGAYGYTF
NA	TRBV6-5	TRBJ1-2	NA	TGTGCCAGCAGTTACTCAAGGGGAGGGGTAGATGGCTACACCTTC	CASSYSRGGVDGYTF
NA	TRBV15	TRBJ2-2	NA	TGTGCCACCAGCAGAGAAACTAGCCGGAACACCGGGGAGCTGTTTTTT	CATSRETSRNTGELFF
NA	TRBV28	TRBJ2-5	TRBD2	TGTGCCAGCACCTTAGCGGGAGTCGGGAGAACCCAGTACTTC	CASTLAGVGRTQYF
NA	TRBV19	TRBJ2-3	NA	TGTGCCAGTAGGCTGGACAGAAGCACAGATACGCAGTATTTT	CASRLDRSTDTQYF
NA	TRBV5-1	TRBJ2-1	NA	TGCGCCAGCAGCTGGGGAGACAGGAATTCCTACAATGAGCAGTTCTTC	CASSWGDRNSYNEQFF
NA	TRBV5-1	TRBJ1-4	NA	TGCGCCAGCAGATTATTGACAGGTTCAAATGAAAAACTGTTTTTT	CASRLLTGSNEKLFF
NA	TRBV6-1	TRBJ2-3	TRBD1	TGTGCCAGCAGTGTAGGGAAGACAGGGGGGGATTTT	CASSVGKTGGDF
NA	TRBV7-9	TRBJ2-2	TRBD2	TGTGCCAGCAGCTTCGGGACTACCGGCACCGGGGAGCTGTTTTTT	CASSFGTTGTGELFF
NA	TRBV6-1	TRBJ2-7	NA	TGTGCCATCAACCCGCCGGCAGGGCGGTCCTACGAGCAGTACTTC	CAINPPAGRSYEQYF
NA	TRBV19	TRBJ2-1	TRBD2	TGTGCCAGTAGTATTGGTGGGAGGGCCGGGAATGAGCAGTTCTTC	CASSIGGRAGNEQFF
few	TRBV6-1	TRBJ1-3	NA	TGTGCCAGCAGTGAGATAGCTGGAAACACCATATATTTT	CASSEIAGNTIYF
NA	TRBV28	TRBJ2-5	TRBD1	TGTGCCAGCAGCCGGGACAGGGGGCGGGTGGAGACCCAGTACTTC	CASSRDRGRVETQYF
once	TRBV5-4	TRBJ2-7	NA	TGTGCCAGCAGCCCGGAACCCCGAGGGGAGCAGTACTTC	CASSPEPRGEQYF
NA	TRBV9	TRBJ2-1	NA	TGTGCCAGCAACCCCGGGACTTACAATGAGCAGTTCTTC	CASNPGTYNEQFF
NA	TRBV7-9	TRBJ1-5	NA	TGTGCCAGCAGCTTAGACCATCAGCCCCAGCATTTT	CASSLDHQPQHF
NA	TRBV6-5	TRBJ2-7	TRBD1	TGTGCCAGCAGTTTCGAAACAGGGGGCTACGAGCAGTACTTC	CASSFETGGYEQYF
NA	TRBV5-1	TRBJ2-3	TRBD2	TGCGCCAGCAGCTTGACCGCGGGAGCGGAGACAGATACGCAGTATTTT	CASSLTAGAETDTQYF
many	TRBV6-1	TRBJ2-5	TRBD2	TGTGCCAGCACCCAGCGGGAAGGCGAGACCCAGTACTTC	CASTQREGETQYF
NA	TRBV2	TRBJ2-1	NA	TGTGCCAGCAGTGGCCTAGCAGCCTACAATGAGCAGTTCTTC	CASSGLAAYNEQFF
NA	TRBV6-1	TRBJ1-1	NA	TGTGCCAGCAGTGAAGCGCGAGGGAGTGAAGCTTTCTTT	CASSEARGSEAFF
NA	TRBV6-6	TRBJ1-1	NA	TGTGCCAGCAGTCCGGAGACAGCGATGAACACTGAAGCTTTCTTT	CASSPETAMNTEAFF